This T cell receptor (beta chain) appears in the sequencing data of a study of spatial heterogeneity in lung cancer. Study at large: Consistently, beta-chain sequences turned up in larger numbers than alpha-chain sequences did. Within raw reads, each unique TCR and UMI combination appeared on average more than ten times.

The time point was: sample taken at primary tumor resection. Sequencing covered unsorted whole RNA taken from tumor, nontumor lung or frozen PBMC. The V gene's germline CDR1 is LGHNA and CDR2 YNFKEQ. The CDR3 runs 15 residues. V was pared by 6 bases and J by 4 bases, with 15 bases between. A distinct unique molecular identifier was carried by each TCR cDNA molecule. TCRdb re-analysed the 5' RACE reads in MiXCR, keeping a single row per CDR3 protein. The sample yields tens of thousands of distinct CDR3 sequences, roughly 5% seen once. This clonotype is large (0.1 to 1%) within its sample. V and J are TRBV4-2 and TRBJ1-4, with a weak D call TRBD1 (6 bases). The sequencing used PBMCs, collected at surgery. The clonotype comes from a female donor with early-stage non-small cell lung cancer. CDR3 sequence (DNA): TGTGCCAGCAGTGCCGGGGGGCGGCTTAATGAAAAACTGTTTTTT. As protein: CASSAGGRLNEKLFF.